This TCR beta chain was recorded in a study of blood T cells in healthy people across ages. The second PCR ran about 6 to 11 cycles with a sample-barcoded 5' primer and J-beta primers. TCRdb reanalysed the 5' RACE reads using MiXCR and keeps one entry per CDR3 protein. The table lists over a million distinct CDR3 sequences, almost 25% of them singletons. Isolation yielded PBMCs, at least 7 million per sample, in every case. Trimming cost V 3 bases and J 2 bases, with 4 bases left between them. CDR1 and CDR2 from the germline V gene are SGHAT and FQDESV (reference sequence). This CDR3 is 12 amino acids long. This sample also belongs to another study, concerning T cells of mothers and their children.

This TCR was recovered from a girl under 10 years old in good health. The chain joins TRBV11-1 to TRBJ1-2; no definite D call. The sample taken for sequencing was blood. The CDR3 DNA is TGTGCCAGCAGCTTTAGGAACTATGGCTACACCTTC. It yields the protein CASSFRNYGYTF.